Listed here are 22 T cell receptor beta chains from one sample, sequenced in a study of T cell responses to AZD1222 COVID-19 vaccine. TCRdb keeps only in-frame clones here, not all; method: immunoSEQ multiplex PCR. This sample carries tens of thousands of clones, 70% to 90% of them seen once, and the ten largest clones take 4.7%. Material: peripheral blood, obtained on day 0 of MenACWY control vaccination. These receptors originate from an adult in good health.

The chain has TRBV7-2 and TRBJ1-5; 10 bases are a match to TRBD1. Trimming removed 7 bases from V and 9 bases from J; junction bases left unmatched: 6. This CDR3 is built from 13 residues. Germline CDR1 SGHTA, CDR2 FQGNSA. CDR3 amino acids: CASTQGQGLPQHF. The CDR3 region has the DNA TGTGCCAGCACCCAGGGACAGGGGCTGCCCCAGCATTTT.

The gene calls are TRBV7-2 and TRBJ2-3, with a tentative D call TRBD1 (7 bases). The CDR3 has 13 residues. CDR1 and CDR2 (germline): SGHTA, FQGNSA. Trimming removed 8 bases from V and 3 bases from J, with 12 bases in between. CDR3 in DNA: TGTGCCAGCTCCCCAGGGGGGACAGATACGCAGTATTTT. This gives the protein CASSPGGTDTQYF.

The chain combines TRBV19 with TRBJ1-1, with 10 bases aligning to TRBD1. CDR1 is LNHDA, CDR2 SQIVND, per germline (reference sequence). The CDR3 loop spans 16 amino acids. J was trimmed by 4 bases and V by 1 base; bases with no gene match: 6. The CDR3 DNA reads TGTGCCAGTAGTATAGTCGGGGGACAGGGGAGCACTGAAGCTTTCTTT. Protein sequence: CASSIVGGQGSTEAFF.

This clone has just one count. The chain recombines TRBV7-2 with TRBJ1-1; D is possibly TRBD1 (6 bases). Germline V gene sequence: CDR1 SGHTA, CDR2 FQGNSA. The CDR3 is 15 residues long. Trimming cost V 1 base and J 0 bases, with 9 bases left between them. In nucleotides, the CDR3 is TGTGCCAGCAGCTTAGGGACAGCCCTGAACACTGAAGCTTTCTTT. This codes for CASSLGTALNTEAFF.

The CDR3 DNA sequence: TGTGCCATTCAGACAGGGGGTTCACCCCTCCACTTT. This translates into CAIQTGGSPLHF. The V and J genes are TRBV10-3 and TRBJ1-6, with 9 bases fitting TRBD1. From germline, CDR1 is ENHRY and CDR2 SYGVKD. The V gene end was trimmed by 9 bases and the J gene end by 9 bases; junction bases not matched to a gene: 3. This CDR3 region has 12 residues.

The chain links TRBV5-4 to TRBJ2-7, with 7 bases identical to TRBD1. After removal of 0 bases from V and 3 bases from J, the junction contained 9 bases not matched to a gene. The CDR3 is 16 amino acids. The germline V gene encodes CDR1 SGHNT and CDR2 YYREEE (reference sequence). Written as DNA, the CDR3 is TGTGCCAGCAGCTTGGGGCCCTACCGGGACAGCTACGAGCAGTACTTC. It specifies CASSLGPYRDSYEQYF.

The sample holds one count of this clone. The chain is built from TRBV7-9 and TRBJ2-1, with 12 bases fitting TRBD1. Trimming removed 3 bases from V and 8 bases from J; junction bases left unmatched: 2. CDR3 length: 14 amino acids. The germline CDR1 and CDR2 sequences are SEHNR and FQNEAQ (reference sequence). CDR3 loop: CASSLRDRGHEQFF. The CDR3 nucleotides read TGTGCCAGCAGCTTGCGGGACAGGGGGCATGAGCAGTTCTTC.

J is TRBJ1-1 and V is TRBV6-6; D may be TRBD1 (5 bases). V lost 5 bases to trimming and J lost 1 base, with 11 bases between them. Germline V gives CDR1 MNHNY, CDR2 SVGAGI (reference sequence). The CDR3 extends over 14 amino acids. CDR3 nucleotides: TGTGCCAGCAGTCGGGACGCGACGAACACTGAAGCTTTCTTT. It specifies CASSRDATNTEAFF.

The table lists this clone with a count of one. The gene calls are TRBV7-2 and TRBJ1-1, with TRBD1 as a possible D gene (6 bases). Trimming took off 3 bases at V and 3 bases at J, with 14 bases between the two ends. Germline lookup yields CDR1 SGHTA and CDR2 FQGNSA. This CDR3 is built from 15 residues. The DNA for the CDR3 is TGTGCCAGCAGCTTGGTGGGGACACGGGACACTGAAGCTTTCTTT. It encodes CASSLVGTRDTEAFF.

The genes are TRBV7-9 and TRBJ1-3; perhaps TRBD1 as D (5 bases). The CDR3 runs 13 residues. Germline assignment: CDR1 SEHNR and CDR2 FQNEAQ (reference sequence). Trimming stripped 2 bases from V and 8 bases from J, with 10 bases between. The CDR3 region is CASSLPGRDTIYF. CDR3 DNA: TGTGCCAGCAGCTTACCAGGGAGAGACACCATATATTTT.

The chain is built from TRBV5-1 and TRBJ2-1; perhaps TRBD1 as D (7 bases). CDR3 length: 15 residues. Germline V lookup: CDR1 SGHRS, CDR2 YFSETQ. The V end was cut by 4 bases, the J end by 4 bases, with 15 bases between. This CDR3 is CASSPGDSFYNEQFF. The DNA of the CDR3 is TGCGCCAGCAGCCCGGGGGACAGTTTTTACAATGAGCAGTTCTTC.

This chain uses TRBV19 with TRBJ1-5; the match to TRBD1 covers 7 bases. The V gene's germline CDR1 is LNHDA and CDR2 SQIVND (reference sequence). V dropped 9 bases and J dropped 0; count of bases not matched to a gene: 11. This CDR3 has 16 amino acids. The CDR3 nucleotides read TGTGCCAGCTCGAGTGGGACAGTCTATAGCAATCAGCCCCAGCATTTT. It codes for CASSSGTVYSNQPQHF.

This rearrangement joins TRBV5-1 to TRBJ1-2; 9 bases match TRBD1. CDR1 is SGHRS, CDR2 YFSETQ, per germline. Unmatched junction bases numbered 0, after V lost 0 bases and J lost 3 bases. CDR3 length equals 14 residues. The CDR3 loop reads CASSLGDRDYGYTF. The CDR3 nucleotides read TGCGCCAGCAGCTTGGGGGACAGGGACTATGGCTACACCTTC.

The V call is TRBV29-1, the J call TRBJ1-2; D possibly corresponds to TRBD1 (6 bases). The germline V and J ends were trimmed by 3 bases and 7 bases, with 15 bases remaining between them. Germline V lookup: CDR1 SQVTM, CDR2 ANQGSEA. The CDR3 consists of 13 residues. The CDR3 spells CSVDLQGSLGYTF. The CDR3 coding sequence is TGCAGCGTTGATCTACAGGGAAGTCTTGGCTACACCTTC.

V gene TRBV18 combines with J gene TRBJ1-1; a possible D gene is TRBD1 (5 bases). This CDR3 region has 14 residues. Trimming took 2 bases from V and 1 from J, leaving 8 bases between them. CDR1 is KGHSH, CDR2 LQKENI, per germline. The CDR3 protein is CASSPGHTNTEAFF. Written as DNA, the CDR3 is TGTGCCAGCTCACCAGGACATACGAACACTGAAGCTTTCTTT.

The CDR3 region is CASSYRQGVSPLHF. CDR3 sequence (DNA): TGTGCCAGCAGTTATCGACAGGGTGTTTCACCCCTCCACTTT. The chain employs TRBV6-5 and TRBJ1-6; 7 bases agree with TRBD1. Looked up from germline, CDR1 is MNHEY and CDR2 is SVGAGI. Trimming took 3 bases from V and 9 from J; bases not matched to a gene: 5. The length of the CDR3 is 14 residues.

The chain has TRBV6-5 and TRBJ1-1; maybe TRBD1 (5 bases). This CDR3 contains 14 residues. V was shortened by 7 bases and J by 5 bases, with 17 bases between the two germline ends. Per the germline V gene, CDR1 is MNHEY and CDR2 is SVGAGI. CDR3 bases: TGTGCCAGCACCCTTCGGGGCCGAGGAACTGAAGCTTTCTTT. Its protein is CASTLRGRGTEAFF.

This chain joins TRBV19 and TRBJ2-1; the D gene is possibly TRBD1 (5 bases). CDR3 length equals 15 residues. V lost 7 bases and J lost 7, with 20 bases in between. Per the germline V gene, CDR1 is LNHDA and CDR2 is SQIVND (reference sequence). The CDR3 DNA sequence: TGTGCCAGTATAGGTCGTAGGGGTTTGGGGAATGAGCAGTTCTTC. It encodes CASIGRRGLGNEQFF.

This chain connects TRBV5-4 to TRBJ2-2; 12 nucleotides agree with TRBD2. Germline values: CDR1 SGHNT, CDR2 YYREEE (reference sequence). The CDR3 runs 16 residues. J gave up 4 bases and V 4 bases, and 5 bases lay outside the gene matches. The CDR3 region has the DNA TGTGCCAGCAGCGAATCTAGCGGGAGGGTCACCGGGGAGCTGTTTTTT. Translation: CASSESSGRVTGELFF.

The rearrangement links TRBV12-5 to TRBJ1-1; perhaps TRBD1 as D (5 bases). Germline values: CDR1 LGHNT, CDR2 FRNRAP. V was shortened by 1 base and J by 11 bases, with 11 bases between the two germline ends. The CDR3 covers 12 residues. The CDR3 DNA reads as TGTGCTAGTGGTTTGGGGGAGGGGCCGGCTTTCTTT. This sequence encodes CASGLGEGPAFF. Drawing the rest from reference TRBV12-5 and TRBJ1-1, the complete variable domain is DARVTQTPRHKVTEMGQEVTMRCQPILGHNTVFWYRQTMMQGLELLAYFRNRAPLDDSGMPKDRFSAEMPDATLATLKIQPSEPRDSAVYFCASGLGEGPAFFGQGTRLTVV.

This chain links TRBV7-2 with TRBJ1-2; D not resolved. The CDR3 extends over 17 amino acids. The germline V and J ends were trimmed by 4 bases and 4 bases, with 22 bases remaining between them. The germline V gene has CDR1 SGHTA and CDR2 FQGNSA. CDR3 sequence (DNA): TGTGCCAGCAGCTCACACGGCGGGCCTAGTCTGAGCTATGGCTACACCTTC. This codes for CASSSHGGPSLSYGYTF.

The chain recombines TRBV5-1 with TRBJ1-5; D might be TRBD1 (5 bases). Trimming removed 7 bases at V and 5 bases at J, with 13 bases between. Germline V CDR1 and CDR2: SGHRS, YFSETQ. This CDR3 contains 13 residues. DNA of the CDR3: TGCGCCAGCTCTATGGCGGGGGATCAGCCCCAGCATTTT. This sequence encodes CASSMAGDQPQHF.